A selection of T cell receptor beta chains follows, all from one sample in a study of T cells in Graves' hyperthyroidism and ophthalmopathy. TCRdb recomputed calls from the multiplex PCR reads with MiXCR, one row per CDR3 protein. The sample consists of over 650,000 distinct CDR3 sequences, over 15% of them appearing once. Sequenced material: blood. The receptors come from a man between 18 and 29 years old with Graves' hyperthyroidism. The CDR3 runs from the conserved cysteine through the conserved F or W. A D gene is named only where the DNA matches it firmly. Not all rows give a size; the values are once, few, many and, for expanded clones, a class.

size: few; J: TRBJ1-1; V: TRBV20-1; D: .; DNA: TGCAGTGCAAACCGAAATGGGTGGAGAACTGAAGCTTTCTTT; CDR3: CSANRNGWRTEAFF
size: once; J: TRBJ2-1; V: TRBV9; D: .; DNA: TGTGCCAGCAGCCCCGTTCCTATCTACAATGAGCAGTTCTTC; CDR3: CASSPVPIYNEQFF
size: many; J: TRBJ2-5; V: TRBV30; D: .; DNA: TGTGCCTGGATACGGGTATTCGAAGAGACCCAGTACTTC; CDR3: CAWIRVFEETQYF
size: many; J: TRBJ1-1; V: TRBV28; D: .; DNA: TGTGCCAGCAGTCCCTCCCGGGAGGACCGACAGCTAGCTTTCTTT; CDR3: CASSPSREDRQLAFF
size: .; J: TRBJ2-3; V: TRBV27; D: TRBD2; DNA: TGTGCCAGCAGTGTAAGAGCGGGAACAGATACGCAGTATTTT; CDR3: CASSVRAGTDTQYF
size: .; J: TRBJ2-7; V: TRBV28; D: .; DNA: TGTGCCAGCAGTGAGGCAGGCCCAAGCTCCTACGAGCAGTACTTC; CDR3: CASSEAGPSSYEQYF
size: .; J: TRBJ2-7; V: TRBV27; D: .; DNA: TGTGCCAGCAGTCTCAAGGGTGGCTGGTCCTACGAGCAGTACTTC; CDR3: CASSLKGGWSYEQYF
size: .; J: TRBJ2-7; V: TRBV18; D: .; DNA: TGTGCCAGCTCACCACCGGCAGCCTCCTACGAGCAGTACTTC; CDR3: CASSPPAASYEQYF
size: few; J: TRBJ2-7; V: TRBV2; D: .; DNA: TGTGCCAGCAGCGCTCTCCAAATGGGAGAGCAGTACTTC; CDR3: CASSALQMGEQYF
size: .; J: TRBJ2-7; V: TRBV28; D: TRBD1; DNA: TGTGCGATAGTCCGGGCCACCGGGACAGGGAAGCACGAGCAGTACTTC; CDR3: CAIVRATGTGKHEQYF
size: .; J: TRBJ2-1; V: TRBV7-9; D: .; DNA: TGTGCTACTTACAACCGGCCTGAGCAGTTCTTC; CDR3: CATYNRPEQFF
size: .; J: TRBJ1-6; V: TRBV6-1; D: .; DNA: TGTGCCAGCTCTGAACAGGAGCCCTATAATTCACCCCTCCACTTT; CDR3: CASSEQEPYNSPLHF
size: many; J: TRBJ2-1; V: TRBV2; D: .; DNA: TGTGCCAGCAGTGACGTCGGCTTCGCGCAGTTCTTC; CDR3: CASSDVGFAQFF
size: many; J: TRBJ2-7; V: TRBV30; D: TRBD1; DNA: TGTGCCTGGAGTGTACGTGACAGGGGGTTTTACGAGCAGTACTTC; CDR3: CAWSVRDRGFYEQYF
size: few; J: TRBJ2-7; V: TRBV4-1; D: TRBD2; DNA: TGCGCCAGCAGCGCAACTAGCGGAGTCTCCTACGAGCAGTACTTC; CDR3: CASSATSGVSYEQYF
size: many; J: TRBJ1-1; V: TRBV20-1; D: .; DNA: TGCAGTGCTAGGAAGGACAGGAACACTGAAGCTTTCTTT; CDR3: CSARKDRNTEAFF
size: few; J: TRBJ2-1; V: TRBV4-2; D: TRBD2; DNA: TGTGCCAGCAGCCAAGAGTTGGCGGGGGGGCCCTACAATGAGCAGTTCTTC; CDR3: CASSQELAGGPYNEQFF
size: many; J: TRBJ1-3; V: TRBV28; D: .; DNA: TGTGCCAGCAGGAGGGGAAACACCATATATTTT; CDR3: CASRRGNTIYF
size: many; J: TRBJ2-3; V: TRBV27; D: TRBD1; DNA: TGTGCCAGCAGTCAAGGACAGGGCGACCCTAGCACAGATACGCAGTATTTT; CDR3: CASSQGQGDPSTDTQYF
size: many; J: TRBJ1-6; V: TRBV28; D: .; DNA: TGTGCCAGCAGTAGGGGCTTCTTTCCCCTCCACTTT; CDR3: CASSRGFFPLHF
size: .; J: TRBJ2-2; V: TRBV12-3/TRBV12-4; D: .; DNA: TGTGCCAGCAGTTTATATGGGGAGGCCGGGGAGCTGTTTTTT; CDR3: CASSLYGEAGELFF
size: .; J: TRBJ2-2; V: TRBV19; D: TRBD2; DNA: TGTGCCAGTAGTACAAGGGGGACTAGCGGGACCGGGGAGCTGTTTTTT; CDR3: CASSTRGTSGTGELFF
size: .; J: TRBJ2-7; V: TRBV12-3/TRBV12-4; D: .; DNA: TGTGCCAGCAGTCCCTTGGGAGAGGGTGGCGAGCAGTACTTC; CDR3: CASSPLGEGGEQYF
size: .; J: TRBJ1-5; V: TRBV6-1; D: TRBD1; DNA: TGTGCCTCAGCTCGACAGGGGAATCAGCCCCAGCATTTT; CDR3: CASARQGNQPQHF
size: many; J: TRBJ2-7; V: TRBV28; D: .; DNA: TGTGCCAGCAGCTCCCTGCCCTACGAGCAGTACTTC; CDR3: CASSSLPYEQYF
size: many; J: TRBJ2-7; V: TRBV20-1; D: .; DNA: TGCAGTGCTAGACGAGACAGGACCCTCGTCGAGCAGTACTTC; CDR3: CSARRDRTLVEQYF
size: .; J: TRBJ1-5; V: TRBV24-1; D: TRBD1; DNA: TGTGCCACCAGTGAGAGGGGGCTCCATCAGCCCCAGCATTTT; CDR3: CATSERGLHQPQHF
size: many; J: TRBJ2-1; V: TRBV11-2; D: TRBD2; DNA: TGTGCCAGCATCCCCCAAGCGGGGGTCTACAATGAGCAGTTCTTC; CDR3: CASIPQAGVYNEQFF
size: many; J: TRBJ2-5; V: TRBV28; D: .; DNA: TGTGCCAGCAGTTTAGGGGGGGGCGCGTCGGAGACCCAGTACTTC; CDR3: CASSLGGGASETQYF
size: many; J: TRBJ2-7; V: TRBV9; D: .; DNA: TGTGCCAGCAGCTCGTCCGGCGCGCGAGGGGACGAGCAGTACTTC; CDR3: CASSSSGARGDEQYF
size: many; J: TRBJ2-1; V: TRBV11-3; D: TRBD2; DNA: TGTGCCAGCCGCAGGGGGGCGGGAGGGCACAATGAGCAGTTCTTC; CDR3: CASRRGAGGHNEQFF
size: .; J: TRBJ1-2; V: TRBV20-1; D: .; DNA: TGCAGCTCCTCAGGGCCAGTGACCAACTATGGCTACACCTTC; CDR3: CSSSGPVTNYGYTF
size: many; J: TRBJ1-2; V: TRBV2; D: .; DNA: TGTGCCAGCAGCTCGAAAAACTATGGCTACACCTTC; CDR3: CASSSKNYGYTF